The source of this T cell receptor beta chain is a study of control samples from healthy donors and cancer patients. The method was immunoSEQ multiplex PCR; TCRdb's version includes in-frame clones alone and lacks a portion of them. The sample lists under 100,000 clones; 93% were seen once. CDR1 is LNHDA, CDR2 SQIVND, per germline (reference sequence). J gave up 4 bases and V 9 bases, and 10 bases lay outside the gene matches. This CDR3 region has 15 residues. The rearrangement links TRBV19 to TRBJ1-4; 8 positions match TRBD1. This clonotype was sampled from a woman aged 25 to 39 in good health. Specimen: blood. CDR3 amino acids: CASGTGPTYNEKLFF. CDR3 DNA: TGTGCCAGCGGGACAGGCCCGACTTATAATGAAAAACTGTTTTTT.